This T cell receptor (beta chain) was profiled in a study of human T cells and chemical hapten exposure. There are many counts of this clonotype. In TCRdb, the 5' RACE reads were re-called with MiXCR into one record per CDR3 protein. The table includes about 140,000 distinct CDR3 sequences, roughly 4% detected once. Total RNA extraction was carried out from unfractionated whole blood. Germline loops: CDR1 MDHEN, CDR2 SYDVKM. The CDR3 spans 13 residues. The chain links TRBV28 to TRBJ1-1; TRBD1 might be the D (5 bases). This TCR came from a female donor in good health. The CDR3 region has the DNA TGTGGAACTACCCGAGGGGAGAACACTGAAGCTTTCTTT. Translation gives CGTTRGENTEAFF.